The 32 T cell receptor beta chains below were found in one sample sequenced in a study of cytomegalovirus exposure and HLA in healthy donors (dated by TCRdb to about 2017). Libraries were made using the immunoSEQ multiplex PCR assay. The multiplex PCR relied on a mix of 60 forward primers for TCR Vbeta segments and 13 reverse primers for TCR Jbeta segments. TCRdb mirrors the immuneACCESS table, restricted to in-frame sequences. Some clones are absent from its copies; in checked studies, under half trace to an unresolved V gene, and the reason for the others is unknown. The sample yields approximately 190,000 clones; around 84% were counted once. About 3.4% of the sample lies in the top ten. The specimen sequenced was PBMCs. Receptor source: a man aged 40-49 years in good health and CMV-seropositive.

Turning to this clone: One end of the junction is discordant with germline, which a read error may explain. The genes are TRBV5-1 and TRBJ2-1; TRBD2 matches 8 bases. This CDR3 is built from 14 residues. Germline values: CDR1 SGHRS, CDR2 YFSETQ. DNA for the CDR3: TGCGCCAGCAGCTTGAAGCGGGAGTACAGTGAGCAGTTCTTC. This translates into CASSLKREYSEQFF.

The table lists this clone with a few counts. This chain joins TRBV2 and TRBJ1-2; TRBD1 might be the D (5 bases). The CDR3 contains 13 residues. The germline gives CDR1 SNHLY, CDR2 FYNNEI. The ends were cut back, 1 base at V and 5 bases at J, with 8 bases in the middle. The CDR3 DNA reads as TGTGCCAGCAGTGAAGGGGGCGCTTATGGCTACACCTTC. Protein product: CASSEGGAYGYTF. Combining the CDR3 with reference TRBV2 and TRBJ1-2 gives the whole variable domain EPEVTQTPSHQVTQMGQEVILRCVPISNHLYFYWYRQILGQKVEFLVSFYNNEISEKSEIFDDQFSVERPDGSNFTLKIRSTKLEDSAMYFCASSEGGAYGYTFGSGTRLTVV.

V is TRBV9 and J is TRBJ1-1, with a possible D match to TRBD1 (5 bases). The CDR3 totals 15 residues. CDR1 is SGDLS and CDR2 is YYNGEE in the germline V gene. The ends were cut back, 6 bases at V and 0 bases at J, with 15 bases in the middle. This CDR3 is CASTQTGRMNTEAFF. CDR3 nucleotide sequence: TGTGCCAGCACCCAAACAGGCCGTATGAACACTGAAGCTTTCTTT.

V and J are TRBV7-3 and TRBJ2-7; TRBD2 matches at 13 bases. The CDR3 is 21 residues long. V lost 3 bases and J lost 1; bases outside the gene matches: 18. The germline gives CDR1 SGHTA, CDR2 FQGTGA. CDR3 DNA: TGTGCCAGCAGCTTCCTGATAAACCCGGGACTAGCGGGAAGAGGATCCTACGAGCAGTACTTC. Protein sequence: CASSFLINPGLAGRGSYEQYF.

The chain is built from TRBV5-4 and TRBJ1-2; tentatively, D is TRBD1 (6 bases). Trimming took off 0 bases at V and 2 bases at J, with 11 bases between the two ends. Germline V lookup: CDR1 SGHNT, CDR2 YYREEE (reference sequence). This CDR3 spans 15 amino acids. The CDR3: CASSLEGGRNYGYTF. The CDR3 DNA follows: TGTGCCAGCAGCTTGGAGGGGGGGCGGAACTATGGCTACACCTTC.

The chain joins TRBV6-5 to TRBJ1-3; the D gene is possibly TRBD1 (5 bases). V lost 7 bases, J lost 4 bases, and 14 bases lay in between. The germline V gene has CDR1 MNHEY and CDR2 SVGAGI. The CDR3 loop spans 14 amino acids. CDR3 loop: CASMAQGRGNTIYF. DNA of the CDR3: TGTGCCAGCATGGCGCAGGGAAGAGGAAACACCATATATTTT.

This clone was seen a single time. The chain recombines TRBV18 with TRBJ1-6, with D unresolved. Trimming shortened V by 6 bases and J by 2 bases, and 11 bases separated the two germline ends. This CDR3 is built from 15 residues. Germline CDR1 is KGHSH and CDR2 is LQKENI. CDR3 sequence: CASSFGSAYNSPLHF. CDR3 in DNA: TGTGCCAGCTCCTTCGGGTCCGCCTATAATTCACCCCTCCACTTT.

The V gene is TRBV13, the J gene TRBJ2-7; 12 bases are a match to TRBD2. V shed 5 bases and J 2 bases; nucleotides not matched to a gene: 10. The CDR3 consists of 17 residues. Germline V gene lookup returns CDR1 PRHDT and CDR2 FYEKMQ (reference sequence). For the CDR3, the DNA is TGTGCCAGCAGCAGGAAACCACTAGCGGGGGGCGCCTACGAGCAGTACTTC. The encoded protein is CASSRKPLAGGAYEQYF.

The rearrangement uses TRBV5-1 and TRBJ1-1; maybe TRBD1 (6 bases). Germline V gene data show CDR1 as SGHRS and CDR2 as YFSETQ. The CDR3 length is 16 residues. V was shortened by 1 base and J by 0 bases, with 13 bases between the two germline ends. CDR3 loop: CASSLPGGRVNTEAFF. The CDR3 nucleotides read TGCGCCAGCAGCTTGCCCGGGGGGCGGGTGAACACTGAAGCTTTCTTT.

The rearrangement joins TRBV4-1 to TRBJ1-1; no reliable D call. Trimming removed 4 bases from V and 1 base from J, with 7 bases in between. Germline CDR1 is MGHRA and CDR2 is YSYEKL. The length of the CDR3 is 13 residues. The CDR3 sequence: CASSLGRNTEAFF. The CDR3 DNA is TGCGCCAGCAGCCTCGGGAGGAACACTGAAGCTTTCTTT.

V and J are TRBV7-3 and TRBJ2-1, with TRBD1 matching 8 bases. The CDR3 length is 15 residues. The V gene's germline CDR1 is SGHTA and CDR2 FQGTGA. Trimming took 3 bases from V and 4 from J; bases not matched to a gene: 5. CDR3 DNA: TGTGCCAGCAGCTTTGACAGGGGAATTTACAATGAGCAGTTCTTC. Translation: CASSFDRGIYNEQFF.

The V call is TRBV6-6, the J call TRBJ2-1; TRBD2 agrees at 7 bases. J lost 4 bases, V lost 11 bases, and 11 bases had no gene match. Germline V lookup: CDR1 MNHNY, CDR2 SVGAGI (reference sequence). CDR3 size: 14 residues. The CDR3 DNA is TGTGCCTCCTCGACTGGGGGGGGATACAATGAGCAGTTCTTC. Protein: CASSTGGGYNEQFF.

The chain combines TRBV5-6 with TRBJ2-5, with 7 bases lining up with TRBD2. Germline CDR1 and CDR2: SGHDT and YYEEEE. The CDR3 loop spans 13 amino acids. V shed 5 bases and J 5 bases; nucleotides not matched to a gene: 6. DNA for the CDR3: TGTGCCAGCAGTTCCGGACTAGGGGAGACCCAGTACTTC. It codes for CASSSGLGETQYF.

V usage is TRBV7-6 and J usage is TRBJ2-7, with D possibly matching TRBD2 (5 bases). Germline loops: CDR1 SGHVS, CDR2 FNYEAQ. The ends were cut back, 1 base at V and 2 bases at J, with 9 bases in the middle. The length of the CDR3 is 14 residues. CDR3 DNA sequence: TGTGCCAGCAGCTTAGACGGGAAAGCCTACGAGCAGTACTTC. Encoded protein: CASSLDGKAYEQYF.

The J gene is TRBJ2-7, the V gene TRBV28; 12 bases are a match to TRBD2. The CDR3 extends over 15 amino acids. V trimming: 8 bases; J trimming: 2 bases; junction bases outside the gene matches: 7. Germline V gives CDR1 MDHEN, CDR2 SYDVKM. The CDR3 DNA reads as TGTGCCAGCCTCTCACTAGCGGGAGGTGCCTACGAGCAGTACTTC. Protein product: CASLSLAGGAYEQYF. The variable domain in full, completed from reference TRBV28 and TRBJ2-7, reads DVKVTQSSRYLVKRTGEKVFLECVQDMDHENMFWYRQDPGLGLRLIYFSYDVKMKEKGDIPEGYSVSREKKERFSLILESASTNQTSMYLCASLSLAGGAYEQYFGPGTRLTVT.

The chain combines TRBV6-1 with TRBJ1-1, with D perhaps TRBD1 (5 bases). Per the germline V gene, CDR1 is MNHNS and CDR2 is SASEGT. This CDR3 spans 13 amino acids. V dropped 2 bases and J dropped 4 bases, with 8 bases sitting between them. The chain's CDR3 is CASSELGGTEAFF. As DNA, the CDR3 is TGTGCCAGCAGTGAACTCGGGGGCACTGAAGCTTTCTTT.

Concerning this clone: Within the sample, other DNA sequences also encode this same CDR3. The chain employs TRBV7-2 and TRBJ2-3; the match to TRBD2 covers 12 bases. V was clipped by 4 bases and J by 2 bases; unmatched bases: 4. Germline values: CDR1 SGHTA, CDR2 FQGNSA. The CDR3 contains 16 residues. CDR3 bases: TGTGCCAGCAGCTCCCGGACTAGCGGGACCACAGATACGCAGTATTTT. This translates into CASSSRTSGTTDTQYF.

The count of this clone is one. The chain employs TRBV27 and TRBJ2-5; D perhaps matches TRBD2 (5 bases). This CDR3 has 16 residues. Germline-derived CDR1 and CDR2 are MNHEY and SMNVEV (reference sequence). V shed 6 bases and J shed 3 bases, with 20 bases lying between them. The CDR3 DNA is TGTGCCAGCAGAAGTTTACAATGGAGTAGCGAAGAGACCCAGTACTTC. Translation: CASRSLQWSSEETQYF.

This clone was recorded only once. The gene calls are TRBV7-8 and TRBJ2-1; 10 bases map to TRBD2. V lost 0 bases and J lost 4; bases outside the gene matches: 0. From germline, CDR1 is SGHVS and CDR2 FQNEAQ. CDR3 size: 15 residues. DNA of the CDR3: TGTGCCAGCAGCTTAGCAGCGGGAGGGTACAATGAGCAGTTCTTC. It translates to CASSLAAGGYNEQFF.

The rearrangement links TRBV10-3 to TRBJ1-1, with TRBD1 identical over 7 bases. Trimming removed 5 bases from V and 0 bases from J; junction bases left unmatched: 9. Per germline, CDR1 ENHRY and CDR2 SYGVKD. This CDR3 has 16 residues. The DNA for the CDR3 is TGTGCCATCAGTCCGACAGGGACGAGACTGAACACTGAAGCTTTCTTT. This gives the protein CAISPTGTRLNTEAFF.

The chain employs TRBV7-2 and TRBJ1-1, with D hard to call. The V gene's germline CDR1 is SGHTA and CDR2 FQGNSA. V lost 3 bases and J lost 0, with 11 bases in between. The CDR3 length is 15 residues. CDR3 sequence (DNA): TGTGCCAGCAGCTTTGACCCCGGGATGAACACTGAAGCTTTCTTT. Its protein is CASSFDPGMNTEAFF. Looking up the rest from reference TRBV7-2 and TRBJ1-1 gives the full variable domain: GAGVSQSPSNKVTEKGKDVELRCDPISGHTALYWYRQSLGQGLEFLIYFQGNSAPDKSGLPSDRFSAERTGGSVSTLTIQRTQQEDSAVYLCASSFDPGMNTEAFFGQGTRLTVV.

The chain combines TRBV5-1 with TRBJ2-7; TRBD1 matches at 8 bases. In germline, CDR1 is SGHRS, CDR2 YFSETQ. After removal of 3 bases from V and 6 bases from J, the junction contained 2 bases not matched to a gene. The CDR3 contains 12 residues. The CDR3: CASSSDRGEQYF. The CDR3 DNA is TGCGCCAGCAGCTCAGACAGGGGCGAGCAGTACTTC.

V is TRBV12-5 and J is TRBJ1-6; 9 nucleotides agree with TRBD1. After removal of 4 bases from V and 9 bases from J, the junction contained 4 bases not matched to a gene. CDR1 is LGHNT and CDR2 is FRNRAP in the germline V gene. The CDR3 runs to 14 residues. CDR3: CASGSPGQGSPLHF. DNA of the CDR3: TGTGCTAGTGGTTCGCCGGGACAGGGTTCACCCCTCCACTTT.

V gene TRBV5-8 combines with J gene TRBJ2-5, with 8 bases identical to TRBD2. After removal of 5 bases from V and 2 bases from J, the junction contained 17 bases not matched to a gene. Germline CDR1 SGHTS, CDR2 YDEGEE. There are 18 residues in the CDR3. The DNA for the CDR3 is TGTGCCAGCAGACCGGAGCGGGGGAGCTACCTTATACAAGAGACCCAGTACTTC. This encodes CASRPERGSYLIQETQYF.

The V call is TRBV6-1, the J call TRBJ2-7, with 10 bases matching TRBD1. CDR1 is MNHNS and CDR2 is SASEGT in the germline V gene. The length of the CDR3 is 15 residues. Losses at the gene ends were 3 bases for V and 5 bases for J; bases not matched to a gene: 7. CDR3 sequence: CASSDPGQGLHEQYF. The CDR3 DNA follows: TGTGCCAGCAGTGACCCGGGACAGGGGTTGCACGAGCAGTACTTC.

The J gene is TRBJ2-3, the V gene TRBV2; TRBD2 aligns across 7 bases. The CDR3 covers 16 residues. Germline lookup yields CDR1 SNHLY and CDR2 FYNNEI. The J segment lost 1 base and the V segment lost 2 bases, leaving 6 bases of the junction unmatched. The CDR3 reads CASSELGTTGTDTQYF. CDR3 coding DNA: TGTGCCAGCAGTGAATTAGGGACTACCGGCACAGATACGCAGTATTTT.

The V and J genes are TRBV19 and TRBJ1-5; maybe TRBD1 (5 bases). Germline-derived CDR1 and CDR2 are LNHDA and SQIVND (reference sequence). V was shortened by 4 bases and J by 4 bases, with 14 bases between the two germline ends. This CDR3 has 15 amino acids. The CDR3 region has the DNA TGTGCCAGTAGTACCACAGGACGGTCAAATCAGCCCCAGCATTTT. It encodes CASSTTGRSNQPQHF.

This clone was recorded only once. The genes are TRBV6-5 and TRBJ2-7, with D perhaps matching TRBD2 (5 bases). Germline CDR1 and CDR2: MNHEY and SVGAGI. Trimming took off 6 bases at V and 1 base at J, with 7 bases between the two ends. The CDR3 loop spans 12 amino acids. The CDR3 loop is CASSRRSYEQYF. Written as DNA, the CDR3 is TGTGCCAGCAGCAGGAGGTCCTACGAGCAGTACTTC.

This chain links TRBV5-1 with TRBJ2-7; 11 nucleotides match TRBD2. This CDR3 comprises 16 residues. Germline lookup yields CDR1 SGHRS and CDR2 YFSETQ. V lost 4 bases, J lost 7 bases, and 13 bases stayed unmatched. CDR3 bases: TGCGCCAGCAGCCTTGGACTAGCGGGTACCTACGAGGAGCAGTACTTC. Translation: CASSLGLAGTYEEQYF. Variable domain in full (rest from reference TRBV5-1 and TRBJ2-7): KAGVTQTPRYLIKTRGQQVTLSCSPISGHRSVSWYQQTPGQGLQFLFEYFSETQRNKGNFPGRFSGRQFSNSRSEMNVSTLELGDSALYLCASSLGLAGTYEEQYFGPGTRLTVT.

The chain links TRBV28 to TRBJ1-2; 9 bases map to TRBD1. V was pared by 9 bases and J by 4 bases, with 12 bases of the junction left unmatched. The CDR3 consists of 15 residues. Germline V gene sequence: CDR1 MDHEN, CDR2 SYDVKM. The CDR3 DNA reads TGTGCCAGTAGGGACAGGGCTATGAAATTCTATGGCTACACCTTC. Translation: CASRDRAMKFYGYTF.

The CDR3: CASSKAVGPGQPQHF. The CDR3 DNA follows: TGTGCCAGCAGCAAAGCCGTGGGGCCAGGGCAGCCCCAGCATTTT. The chain couples TRBV7-2 to TRBJ1-5; D perhaps matches TRBD1 (5 bases). CDR3 length: 15 amino acids. Germline loops: CDR1 SGHTA, CDR2 FQGNSA. Between the trimmed V and J ends, which lost 5 bases and 7 bases, there was a span of 18 bases.

CDR3 protein: CASSLETSGMNNEQFF. CDR3 coding DNA: TGTGCCAGCAGCTTAGAGACTAGCGGGATGAACAATGAGCAGTTCTTC. The chain employs TRBV7-7 and TRBJ2-1; 11 bases are a match to TRBD2. This CDR3 is built from 16 residues. CDR1 SSHAT and CDR2 FNYEAQ come from the germline V gene (reference sequence). V dropped 1 base and J dropped 5; count of bases not matched to a gene: 4.